This T cell receptor beta chain was obtained from a study of cytomegalovirus exposure and HLA in healthy donors. Regarding the study as a whole: An analysis that came later showed most CMV-associated TCR beta chains appearing HLA-restricted.

Turning to this clone: Its antigen remains unidentified. At one end the junction does not follow the germline gene, possibly because of a read error.

PCR primers comprised 60 Vbeta and 13 Jbeta primers. In the authors' workflow: A later analysis counted around 80 million unique TCR beta chains, some 12 million shared. Generated by immunoSEQ multiplex PCR, the TCRdb table keeps only in-frame clones and is missing some. Clone size and the V and J calls come from that table; the DNA yielded D and trimming. The table shows around 130,000 clones, with just under 75% occurring only once. This sequence originates from a man aged 35-49 years in good health and CMV-seropositive. Sequenced input: PBMCs.

The CDR3 DNA sequence: TGTGCCAGCAGTGAGGGGGCAGGGACAGTTGAACACTTC. It yields the protein CASSEGAGTVEHF. The chain links TRBV6-4 to TRBJ2-5; 7 nucleotides agree with TRBD1. The CDR3 is made up of 13 amino acids. CDR1 MRHNA and CDR2 SNTAGT come from the germline V gene.